Listed below are T cell receptor beta chains from one sample, sequenced in a study of control samples from healthy donors and cancer patients. This table comes from immunoSEQ multiplex PCR, and its TCRdb copy is limited to in-frame clones, with some not included. The sample holds about 75,000 clones, around 94% seen once. The sequenced sample was blood. Receptors originate from a woman aged 40-49 years in good health. Each CDR3 is given with its conserved first and last residue. The D gene is left open where the match is weak. Not all rows give a size; the values are once, few, many and, for expanded clones, a class.

CDR3 DNA: TGTGCCAGCAGTTACCCCAATCCTAGCGGGGGATATAACAATGAGCAGTTCTTC
CDR3 protein: CASSYPNPSGGYNNEQFF
D gene: TRBD2
J gene: TRBJ2-1
V gene: TRBV6-2/TRBV6-3
clone size: .

CDR3 DNA: TGCAGTGCTAGAGATTGGTCACCCCTCCACTTT
CDR3 protein: CSARDWSPLHF
D gene: .
J gene: TRBJ1-6
V gene: TRBV20-1
clone size: once

CDR3 DNA: TGCAGCGTACCGGGACAGGAGGTCCCGGTCGAGCAGTACTTC
CDR3 protein: CSVPGQEVPVEQYF
D gene: TRBD1
J gene: TRBJ2-7
V gene: TRBV29-1
clone size: .

CDR3 DNA: TGTGCCAGCAGCTTGTTTGGGGGTAGCGTTAGCACAGATACGCAGTATTTT
CDR3 protein: CASSLFGGSVSTDTQYF
D gene: .
J gene: TRBJ2-3
V gene: TRBV5-6
clone size: once

CDR3 DNA: TGTGCCAGTAGTATGGGCTACAGGGTTCAGCCCCAGCATTTT
CDR3 protein: CASSMGYRVQPQHF
D gene: .
J gene: TRBJ1-5
V gene: TRBV19
clone size: .

CDR3 DNA: TGTGCCAGCCGGCTAAGTTTGGTCAATGAGCAGTTCTTC
CDR3 protein: CASRLSLVNEQFF
D gene: .
J gene: TRBJ2-1
V gene: TRBV6-5
clone size: few

CDR3 DNA: TGCGCCAGCAGCTTGGTACCCTATCAGCCCCAGCATTTT
CDR3 protein: CASSLVPYQPQHF
D gene: .
J gene: TRBJ1-5
V gene: TRBV5-1
clone size: .

CDR3 DNA: TGTGCCAGCAGCTTAAATTTTCAAGAGACCCAGTACTTC
CDR3 protein: CASSLNFQETQYF
D gene: .
J gene: TRBJ2-5
V gene: TRBV7-2
clone size: .

CDR3 DNA: TGTGCCAGCAGTCTAATACTAGCGGGGCCGGAGACCCAGTACTTC
CDR3 protein: CASSLILAGPETQYF
D gene: TRBD2
J gene: TRBJ2-5
V gene: TRBV6-2/TRBV6-3
clone size: few

CDR3 DNA: TGTGCCAGCAGCCCGCGGCCGAACACCGGGGAGCTGTTTTTT
CDR3 protein: CASSPRPNTGELFF
D gene: .
J gene: TRBJ2-2
V gene: TRBV7-3
clone size: .

CDR3 DNA: TGTGCCAGCAGCGTACCCTCGTCGGGGTACACCTACGAGCAGTACTTC
CDR3 protein: CASSVPSSGYTYEQYF
D gene: .
J gene: TRBJ2-7
V gene: TRBV9
clone size: .

CDR3 DNA: TGTGCCAGCAGGACCGGGGGCCTCGATGAGCAGTTCTTC
CDR3 protein: CASRTGGLDEQFF
D gene: .
J gene: TRBJ2-1
V gene: TRBV27
clone size: .

CDR3 DNA: TGTGCCAGCAGGGGGCAGGGGAGGGTTGGCTACACCTTC
CDR3 protein: CASRGQGRVGYTF
D gene: .
J gene: TRBJ1-2
V gene: TRBV6-5
clone size: once

CDR3 DNA: TGTGCCAGCAGTTACTCTGAGGGAATCTATGGCAATGAGCAGTTCTTC
CDR3 protein: CASSYSEGIYGNEQFF
D gene: .
J gene: TRBJ2-1
V gene: TRBV6-5
clone size: .

CDR3 DNA: TGTGCCTGGAGTTTAATAGATACGCAGTATTTT
CDR3 protein: CAWSLIDTQYF
D gene: .
J gene: TRBJ2-3
V gene: TRBV30
clone size: .

CDR3 DNA: TGTGCCAGCTCACCGGACCAAACCCGTAGCTACACCTTC
CDR3 protein: CASSPDQTRSYTF
D gene: .
J gene: TRBJ1-2
V gene: TRBV18
clone size: .

CDR3 DNA: TGTGCCAGCTCAGTCAGGTGGGACGAGCAGTACTTC
CDR3 protein: CASSVRWDEQYF
D gene: .
J gene: TRBJ2-7
V gene: TRBV18
clone size: .

CDR3 DNA: TGTGCCAGTAGTGATCACCTACAGAACACCATATATTTT
CDR3 protein: CASSDHLQNTIYF
D gene: .
J gene: TRBJ1-3
V gene: TRBV19
clone size: medium-sized

CDR3 DNA: TGTGCCATCAGCCGGGACAGAGAGGGCACTGAAGCTTTCTTT
CDR3 protein: CAISRDREGTEAFF
D gene: TRBD1
J gene: TRBJ1-1
V gene: TRBV10-3
clone size: .

CDR3 DNA: TGCGCCAGCAATAGAAGAACCGGGACTTCGAACACCGGGGAGCTGTTTTTT
CDR3 protein: CASNRRTGTSNTGELFF
D gene: .
J gene: TRBJ2-2
V gene: TRBV10-2
clone size: .

CDR3 DNA: TGTGCCAGCAGCCGGGGACAGGGAAACACCATATATTTT
CDR3 protein: CASSRGQGNTIYF
D gene: TRBD1
J gene: TRBJ1-3
V gene: TRBV6-5
clone size: .

CDR3 DNA: TGTGCCAGCAGCTTAACAGGGGGCGATAGCAATCAGCCCCAGCATTTT
CDR3 protein: CASSLTGGDSNQPQHF
D gene: TRBD1
J gene: TRBJ1-5
V gene: TRBV5-5
clone size: .

CDR3 DNA: TGTGCCAGCTCACCCCGGACAGGGAGCTACGAGCAGTACTTC
CDR3 protein: CASSPRTGSYEQYF
D gene: TRBD1
J gene: TRBJ2-7
V gene: TRBV18
clone size: .

CDR3 DNA: TGTGCCAGTAGTATTTACACTGAAGCTTTCTTT
CDR3 protein: CASSIYTEAFF
D gene: .
J gene: TRBJ1-1
V gene: TRBV19
clone size: .

CDR3 DNA: TGCGCCAGCAGCCAAGATGGGACTAGCATCGGGGGGACCCAGTACTTC
CDR3 protein: CASSQDGTSIGGTQYF
D gene: TRBD2
J gene: TRBJ2-5
V gene: TRBV4-1
clone size: .

CDR3 DNA: TGTGCCAGCAGTCTTATACAGGGGGAAACTGAAGCTTTCTTT
CDR3 protein: CASSLIQGETEAFF
D gene: TRBD1
J gene: TRBJ1-1
V gene: TRBV28
clone size: .

CDR3 DNA: TGCGCCAGCAGCCATCTGGCGAGCTCCTACAATGAGCAGTTCTTC
CDR3 protein: CASSHLASSYNEQFF
D gene: .
J gene: TRBJ2-1
V gene: TRBV4-3
clone size: .

CDR3 DNA: TGCGCCAGCAGTGAGTCTTTGGGGGGCGACCTGTCCTATGGCTACACCTTC
CDR3 protein: CASSESLGGDLSYGYTF
D gene: .
J gene: TRBJ1-2
V gene: TRBV10-1
clone size: .

CDR3 DNA: TGTGCCACCAGTGATGTGGGGACAGGGGGTCACAATGAGCAGTTCTTC
CDR3 protein: CATSDVGTGGHNEQFF
D gene: TRBD1
J gene: TRBJ2-1
V gene: TRBV24-1
clone size: .